A single sample is the source of the 7 T cell receptor beta chains below, sequenced in a study of T cells after yellow fever vaccination. Each CDR3 protein is one row after TCRdb ran MiXCR on the 5' RACE reads. Of 300,000 or so distinct CDR3 sequences listed, less than 9.5% were seen once; the top ten hold 3% to 4%. The source was CD4+ T cells sorted from PBMCs, collected 5 days after the yellow fever booster vaccination. The receptors shown here come from a man younger than 35 who received the YFV17D yellow fever vaccine.

In this sample, this clonotype turned up many times. V gene TRBV5-1 combines with J gene TRBJ2-2; D possibly corresponds to TRBD2 (6 bases). In germline, CDR1 is SGHRS, CDR2 YFSETQ. With 1 base removed from V and 2 bases from J, the gap between germline ends came to 12 bases. The CDR3 consists of 16 residues. CDR3: CASSLRATSNTGELFF. The CDR3 nucleotides read TGCGCCAGCAGCTTGCGAGCGACTAGTAACACCGGGGAGCTGTTTTTT.

This clonotype was seen more than once but under ten times. This rearrangement joins TRBV5-6 to TRBJ1-2; TRBD1 might be the D (5 bases). Trimming cost V 7 bases and J 7 bases, with 20 bases left between them. The CDR3 length is 14 residues. Germline V gene sequence: CDR1 SGHDT, CDR2 YYEEEE. CDR3 nucleotides: TGTGCCAGCTCCCGGGACCATACTTTTCTTGGCTACACCTTC. Protein: CASSRDHTFLGYTF.

V and J are TRBV19 and TRBJ2-1; TRBD2 aligns across 8 bases. This CDR3 is 16 amino acids long. The J segment lost 4 bases and the V segment lost 5 bases, leaving 10 bases of the junction unmatched. Germline V gene lookup returns CDR1 LNHDA and CDR2 SQIVND (reference sequence). In nucleotides, the CDR3 is TGTGCCAGTAGTCCGGGGGGGAGCCCGTGGTACAATGAGCAGTTCTTC. It is translated as CASSPGGSPWYNEQFF.

The V gene is TRBV7-3, the J gene TRBJ2-2; 9 nucleotides align to TRBD2. After removal of 2 bases from V and 3 bases from J, the junction contained 1 base not matched to a gene. Looked up from germline, CDR1 is SGHTA and CDR2 is FQGTGA. The CDR3 has 15 amino acids. The CDR3 is CASSLGGGDTGELFF. The CDR3 DNA reads TGTGCCAGCAGCTTAGGCGGGGGGGACACCGGGGAGCTGTTTTTT.

The V call is TRBV7-2, the J call TRBJ1-1, with 7 bases identical to TRBD1. The CDR3 has 15 amino acids. J was trimmed by 4 bases and V by 5 bases; bases with no gene match: 10. Germline values: CDR1 SGHTA, CDR2 FQGNSA. The DNA of the CDR3 is TGTGCCAGCAGCGCAATAATGGCAGGGGGCACTGAAGCTTTCTTT. Amino acid sequence: CASSAIMAGGTEAFF.

This clonotype was seen repeatedly, ten times or more. One end of the junction is discordant with germline, which a read error may explain. This sequence joins TRBV7-2 and TRBJ2-1; D possibly corresponds to TRBD2 (5 bases). The CDR3 spans 13 residues. Germline values: CDR1 SGHTA, CDR2 FQGNSA. The CDR3 loop reads CASSLARTGNEVF. The CDR3 DNA is TGTGCCAGCAGCTTAGCTAGAACGGGGAACGAGGTCTTC.

The rearrangement joins TRBV16 to TRBJ1-5, with 7 bases aligning to TRBD1. The CDR3 has 13 residues. The junction had 2 bases not matched to a gene; V was cut back by 6 bases and J by 3 bases. CDR1 is KGHSY and CDR2 is FQNENV in the germline V gene. The CDR3 loop reads CASRGQVNQPQHF. CDR3 nucleotides: TGTGCCAGCAGAGGACAGGTCAATCAGCCCCAGCATTTT.